The 31 T cell receptor beta chains below were found in one sample sequenced in a study of shared clonotypes between healthy human individuals. Some clones are missing from TCRdb's copy, which holds only in-frame ones; the method was immunoSEQ multiplex PCR. The sample yields hundreds of thousands of clones, almost 97% seen once. Source material: naive CD4+ T cells sorted from blood. The subset denotes: CD45RA+ positively selected. These receptors came from a woman in her 30s in good health.

This chain uses TRBV7-2 with TRBJ1-1, with TRBD1 matching 8 bases. The germline CDR1 and CDR2 sequences are SGHTA and FQGNSA. The CDR3 covers 14 residues. J lost 4 bases, V lost 2 bases, and 3 bases had no gene match. The CDR3 is CASSLLTGGTEAFF. CDR3 in DNA: TGTGCCAGCAGCTTATTAACAGGGGGCACTGAAGCTTTCTTT.

The chain employs TRBV19 and TRBJ1-5, with a weak D call TRBD1 (6 bases). From germline, CDR1 is LNHDA and CDR2 SQIVND (reference sequence). Between the trimmed V and J ends, which lost 6 bases and 0 bases, there was a span of 12 bases. The CDR3 length is 15 residues. CDR3 sequence (DNA): TGTGCCAGTAGAACAGGGACCTATAGCAATCAGCCCCAGCATTTT. Translating it yields CASRTGTYSNQPQHF. Full variable domain (missing parts from reference TRBV19 and TRBJ1-5): DGGITQSPKYLFRKEGQNVTLSCEQNLNHDAMYWYRQDPGQGLRLIYYSQIVNDFQKGDIAEGYSVSREKKESFPLTVTSAQKNPTAFYLCASRTGTYSNQPQHFGDGTRLSIL.

This clone came up once. The rearrangement joins TRBV27 to TRBJ2-1; 9 nucleotides agree with TRBD2. V gave up 3 bases and J gave up 10 bases; unmatched junction bases: 13. Looked up from germline, CDR1 is MNHEY and CDR2 is SMNVEV (reference sequence). CDR3 length: 16 amino acids. The CDR3 loop reads CASSFLAGTGIGEQFF. The CDR3 nucleotides read TGTGCCAGCAGTTTCCTAGCGGGAACGGGGATAGGAGAGCAGTTCTTC.

This clone appeared a single time. V and J are TRBV7-2 and TRBJ2-5; TRBD1 matches at 8 bases. This CDR3 is 16 amino acids long. With 0 bases clipped from V and 5 bases from J, the junction kept 8 bases outside the gene matches. Per germline, CDR1 SGHTA and CDR2 FQGNSA. CDR3 sequence (DNA): TGTGCCAGCAGCTTAGCGTTTCAGGGGGCGGGCGAGACCCAGTACTTC. Protein sequence: CASSLAFQGAGETQYF.

A single count supports this clone. The chain joins TRBV11-2 to TRBJ2-2, with 10 positions matching TRBD1. V lost 4 bases to trimming and J lost 9 bases; unmatched junction nucleotides: 8. The CDR3 contains 15 residues. Per germline, CDR1 SGHAT and CDR2 FQNNGV. The CDR3 bases are TGTGCCAGCAGCTATCGACAGGGGGCCCTCCGGGAGCTGTTTTTT. This gives the protein CASSYRQGALRELFF.

This rearrangement joins TRBV5-4 to TRBJ2-1; tentatively, D is TRBD1 (6 bases). Looked up from germline, CDR1 is SGHNT and CDR2 is YYREEE (reference sequence). Trimming took off 5 bases at V and 0 bases at J, with 12 bases between the two ends. This CDR3 comprises 15 residues. CDR3 amino acids: CASRPTGNSYNEQFF. For the CDR3, the DNA is TGTGCCAGCAGGCCTACAGGGAACTCCTACAATGAGCAGTTCTTC.

The chain recombines TRBV4-1 with TRBJ2-1; TRBD2 is a possible D gene (5 bases). CDR1 and CDR2 (germline): MGHRA, YSYEKL. This CDR3 spans 14 amino acids. Trimming removed 6 bases from V and 4 bases from J, with 13 bases in between. CDR3 in amino acids: CASRRLGAYNEQFF. CDR3 sequence (DNA): TGCGCCAGCAGGCGTTTGGGAGCGTACAATGAGCAGTTCTTC.

V usage is TRBV2 and J usage is TRBJ2-5; TRBD1 agrees at 7 bases. The junction had 11 bases not matched to a gene; V was cut back by 6 bases and J by 4 bases. This CDR3 is built from 15 residues. Germline lookup yields CDR1 SNHLY and CDR2 FYNNEI. CDR3 loop: CASREGAPALETQYF. The CDR3 DNA reads as TGTGCCAGCAGAGAGGGGGCTCCGGCATTAGAGACCCAGTACTTC.

The chain uses TRBV10-3 and TRBJ2-7; unclear D gene. V lost 7 bases to trimming and J lost 2 bases, with 15 bases between them. Per the germline V gene, CDR1 is ENHRY and CDR2 is SYGVKD. This CDR3 spans 14 amino acids. The CDR3 region is CAIMAPTGTYEQYF. DNA for the CDR3: TGTGCCATCATGGCGCCAACGGGCACCTACGAGCAGTACTTC.

The chain employs TRBV7-8 and TRBJ2-7; D unresolved. Trimming took off 2 bases at V and 3 bases at J, with 11 bases between the two ends. The length of the CDR3 is 14 residues. In germline, CDR1 is SGHVS, CDR2 FQNEAQ. This CDR3 is CASSLTDGFYEQYF. The CDR3 region has the DNA TGTGCCAGCAGCTTAACAGACGGGTTCTACGAGCAGTACTTC.

V is TRBV18 and J is TRBJ1-3, with a tentative D call TRBD1 (5 bases). Trimming took 6 bases from V and 2 from J, leaving 20 bases between them. CDR3 length: 17 residues. Germline V gene data show CDR1 as KGHSH and CDR2 as LQKENI. CDR3 loop: CASSYSRTGLAGNTIYF. The CDR3, as DNA: TGTGCCAGCTCCTACTCTAGAACGGGGCTCGCTGGAAACACCATATATTTT.

The rearrangement links TRBV15 to TRBJ2-7, with a possible D match to TRBD2 (5 bases). The CDR3 spans 16 residues. V lost 0 bases and J 1 base, leaving 13 bases between the germline ends. Germline assignment: CDR1 LNHNV and CDR2 YYDKDF (reference sequence). The CDR3 nucleotides read TGTGCCACCAGCAGAGATGGATGGCTAGCATCCTACGAGCAGTACTTC. Protein sequence: CATSRDGWLASYEQYF.

This clone was detected once. The chain recombines TRBV28 with TRBJ1-3, with D perhaps TRBD1 (5 bases). The CDR3 covers 15 residues. V was trimmed by 1 base and J by 2 bases, leaving 9 bases between them. Per the germline V gene, CDR1 is MDHEN and CDR2 is SYDVKM. The CDR3: CASSLLGTAGNTIYF. CDR3 nucleotides: TGTGCCAGCAGTTTATTGGGGACCGCTGGAAACACCATATATTTT.

The genes are TRBV2 and TRBJ1-1; D ambiguous. CDR1 and CDR2 (germline): SNHLY, FYNNEI. The CDR3 consists of 15 residues. Trimming removed 2 bases from V and 2 bases from J, with 12 bases in between. The CDR3 loop reads CASSELSVINTEAFF. The CDR3 nucleotides are TGTGCCAGCAGTGAACTTTCGGTTATTAACACTGAAGCTTTCTTT.

This clone was picked up one time. The rearrangement uses TRBV7-8 and TRBJ2-7; TRBD2 matches at 12 bases. The ends lost 5 bases at V and 3 bases at J; junction bases unmatched: 2. Germline assignment: CDR1 SGHVS and CDR2 FQNEAQ. The CDR3 totals 14 residues. CDR3 DNA sequence: TGTGCCAGCAGCCAGACTAGCGGGAGCTACGAGCAGTACTTC. It is translated as CASSQTSGSYEQYF.

The chain uses TRBV27 and TRBJ2-5; D may correspond to TRBD1 or TRBD2 (5 bases each). Germline V gene lookup returns CDR1 MNHEY and CDR2 SMNVEV (reference sequence). V was shortened by 6 bases and J by 2 bases, with 10 bases between the two germline ends. The CDR3 length is 13 residues. The chain's CDR3 is CASRKWGQETQYF. The DNA of the CDR3 is TGTGCCAGCAGGAAATGGGGGCAAGAGACCCAGTACTTC.

The J gene is TRBJ2-7, the V gene TRBV6-1; 12 nucleotides align to TRBD2. Losses at the gene ends were 7 bases for V and 7 bases for J; bases not matched to a gene: 8. Germline V lookup: CDR1 MNHNS, CDR2 SASEGT. The CDR3 totals 14 residues. The chain's CDR3 is CASKRLAGVGEQYF. The DNA of the CDR3 is TGTGCCAGCAAAAGACTAGCGGGAGTGGGTGAGCAGTACTTC.

This chain uses TRBV5-1 with TRBJ1-1; TRBD1 matches at 9 bases. This CDR3 comprises 15 residues. In germline, CDR1 is SGHRS, CDR2 YFSETQ. J was trimmed by 5 bases and V by 2 bases; bases with no gene match: 7. The DNA of the CDR3 is TGCGCCAGCAGCTTCGAACAGGGGGCGAAAACTGAAGCTTTCTTT. Protein product: CASSFEQGAKTEAFF.

This rearrangement joins TRBV6-5 to TRBJ2-7; D call uncertain. Germline V gene sequence: CDR1 MNHEY, CDR2 SVGAGI. The CDR3 spans 12 residues. The germline V and J ends were trimmed by 6 bases and 3 bases, with 9 bases remaining between them. The CDR3 DNA follows: TGTGCCAGCAGCAAGACCCGCTACGAGCAGTACTTC. This gives the protein CASSKTRYEQYF.

This chain uses TRBV28 with TRBJ2-1, with a possible D match to TRBD2 (6 bases). The ends were cut back, 5 bases at V and 3 bases at J, with 14 bases in the middle. The CDR3 has 15 amino acids. From germline, CDR1 is MDHEN and CDR2 SYDVKM. As DNA, the CDR3 is TGTGCCAGCAGTACCGGGAGCAGATTCTACAATGAGCAGTTCTTC. Encoded protein: CASSTGSRFYNEQFF.

V usage is TRBV19 and J usage is TRBJ2-7; the D gene is possibly TRBD2 (6 bases). V lost 3 bases to trimming and J lost 0 bases, with 15 bases between them. Germline V gene data show CDR1 as LNHDA and CDR2 as SQIVND (reference sequence). This CDR3 region has 16 residues. The CDR3 bases are TGTGCCAGTAGTATCTCGGGACTGGCGAACTCCTACGAGCAGTACTTC. Translating it yields CASSISGLANSYEQYF.

The V call is TRBV7-9, the J call TRBJ2-7; 15 bases line up with TRBD2. The V gene end was trimmed by 5 bases and the J gene end by 2 bases; junction bases not matched to a gene: 10. This CDR3 is 18 amino acids long. Germline V gene data show CDR1 as SEHNR and CDR2 as FQNEAQ (reference sequence). Here the CDR3 reads CASSHWTSGRAEAYEQYF. The CDR3, as DNA: TGTGCCAGCAGCCACTGGACTAGCGGGAGGGCTGAGGCCTACGAGCAGTACTTC.

The V gene is TRBV28, the J gene TRBJ2-7, with D possibly being TRBD2 (5 bases). V was trimmed by 4 bases and J by 1 base, leaving 20 bases between them. CDR1 MDHEN and CDR2 SYDVKM come from the germline V gene. The CDR3 sequence is 17 residues long. DNA of the CDR3: TGTGCCAGCAGTTCGTCCTGGGTCGGGATTGGGTCCTACGAGCAGTACTTC. It codes for CASSSSWVGIGSYEQYF.

CDR3: CASSQGTLSLATQYF. The CDR3 nucleotides read TGCGCCAGCAGCCAAGGGACTCTCTCCTTGGCGACCCAGTACTTC. This chain connects TRBV4-1 to TRBJ2-5, with D possibly being TRBD2 (5 bases). Trimming removed 1 base from V and 7 bases from J, with 16 bases in between. Germline values: CDR1 MGHRA, CDR2 YSYEKL. The CDR3 runs to 15 residues.

The chain couples TRBV18 to TRBJ2-1, with TRBD2 as a possible D gene (5 bases). V lost 2 bases to trimming and J lost 12 bases, with 14 bases between them. The CDR3 has 13 residues. The germline V gene has CDR1 KGHSH and CDR2 LQKENI. The CDR3 nucleotides are TGTGCCAGCTCACCAGGGAGCGGACGGGGGCAGTTCTTC. As protein: CASSPGSGRGQFF.

V and J are TRBV11-1 and TRBJ2-1; 11 bases map to TRBD2. In germline, CDR1 is SGHAT, CDR2 FQDESV (reference sequence). This CDR3 contains 17 residues. V shed 1 base, J shed 0 bases, and the junction held 2 bases outside the gene matches. The CDR3 bases are TGTGCCAGCAGCTTAGTTGGGACTAGCGGCTCCTACAATGAGCAGTTCTTC. This sequence encodes CASSLVGTSGSYNEQFF.

The CDR3 coding sequence is TGTGCCAGTAGTATTTTCGGGGTAGGCTATGGCTACACCTTC. Its protein product is CASSIFGVGYGYTF. J is TRBJ1-2 and V is TRBV19, with no clear D. Trimming took off 3 bases at V and 4 bases at J, with 12 bases between the two ends. This CDR3 contains 14 residues. Germline CDR1 is LNHDA and CDR2 is SQIVND (reference sequence).

The chain has TRBV29-1 and TRBJ2-7; D perhaps matches TRBD2 (6 bases). The CDR3 spans 12 residues. CDR1 is SQVTM, CDR2 ANQGSEA, per germline. The V end lost 4 bases, the J end lost 2 bases, and 9 bases lay between the germline ends. The CDR3 here is CSVGASAYEQYF. The CDR3 nucleotides read TGCAGCGTTGGGGCTAGCGCCTACGAGCAGTACTTC.

This chain joins TRBV18 and TRBJ2-1; 9 nucleotides match TRBD1. Germline V gene sequence: CDR1 KGHSH, CDR2 LQKENI. V dropped 6 bases and J dropped 6; count of bases not matched to a gene: 9. CDR3 length equals 15 residues. The CDR3 nucleotides are TGTGCCAGCTCTCTCACAGGGGGCATGGTCAATGAGCAGTTCTTC. This encodes CASSLTGGMVNEQFF.

The chain combines TRBV5-1 with TRBJ1-1, with TRBD1 matching over 10 bases. CDR1 is SGHRS and CDR2 is YFSETQ in the germline V gene. Trimming cost V 5 bases and J 5 bases; bases outside gene matches: 6. The CDR3 extends over 14 amino acids. The CDR3 is CASRKGTGETEAFF. The CDR3 region has the DNA TGCGCCAGCAGGAAAGGGACAGGGGAAACTGAAGCTTTCTTT.

This chain connects TRBV7-1 to TRBJ2-7, with 9 positions matching TRBD2. TRBV7-1 is classed as an ORF, of uncertain function. V lost 4 bases to trimming and J lost 1 base; unmatched junction nucleotides: 8. This CDR3 has 16 amino acids. CDR3 sequence: CASSLGTSYSSYEQYF. CDR3 nucleotides: TGTGCCAGCAGCTTAGGGACTAGCTATAGTTCCTACGAGCAGTACTTC.